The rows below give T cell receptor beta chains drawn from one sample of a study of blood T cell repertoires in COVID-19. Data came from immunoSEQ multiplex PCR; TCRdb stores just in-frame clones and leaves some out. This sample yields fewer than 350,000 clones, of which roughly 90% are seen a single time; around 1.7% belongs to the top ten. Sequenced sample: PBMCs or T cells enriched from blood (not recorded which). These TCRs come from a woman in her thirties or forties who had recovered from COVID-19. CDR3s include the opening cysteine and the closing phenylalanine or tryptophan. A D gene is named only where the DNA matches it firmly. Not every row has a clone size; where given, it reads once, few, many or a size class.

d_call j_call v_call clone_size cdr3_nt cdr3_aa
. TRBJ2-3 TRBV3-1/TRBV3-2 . TGTGCCAGCAGCCAAGAGGAAGCGCCAGATACGCAGTATTTT CASSQEEAPDTQYF
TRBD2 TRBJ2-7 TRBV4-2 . TGTGCCAGCAGCCAAGATGAGGCTAGCGGCTCCTACGAGCAGTACTTC CASSQDEASGSYEQYF
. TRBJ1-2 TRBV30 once TGTGCCTGGAGTGACCCGAATCAGGGCGATTGGTATGGCTACACCTTC CAWSDPNQGDWYGYTF
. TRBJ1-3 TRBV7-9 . TGTGTTTGGGCCAGGGGAGATGGAAACACCATATATTTT CVWARGDGNTIYF
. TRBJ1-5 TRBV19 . TGTGCCAGTAGTATAGAGAGAGGGACTGTCATCAATCAGCCCCAGCATTTT CASSIERGTVINQPQHF
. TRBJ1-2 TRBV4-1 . TGCGCCAGCAGCCAAGAGGTTGGGAGGGCTACCTTC CASSQEVGRATF
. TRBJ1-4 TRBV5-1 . TGCGCCAGCAGTTCGAGGGGGATTAGTCGCGAAAAACTGTTTTTT CASSSRGISREKLFF
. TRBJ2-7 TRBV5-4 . TGTGCCAGCAGCAGACAGGACAGCCCGCAGTACTTC CASSRQDSPQYF
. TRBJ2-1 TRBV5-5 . TGTGCCAGCAGCTTGCAACAGGGCTACAATGAGCAGTTCTTC CASSLQQGYNEQFF
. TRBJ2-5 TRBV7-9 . TGTGCCAGCAGCTCACCGACAGGCGCAGAGACCCAGTACTTC CASSSPTGAETQYF
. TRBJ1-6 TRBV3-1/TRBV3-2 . TGTGCCAGCAGCCAAGGGACGGGAGCACCCCTCCACTTT CASSQGTGAPLHF
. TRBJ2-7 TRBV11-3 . TGTGCCAGCAGCCGGGGTAGCGGAGCAGGCCACGAGCAGTACTTC CASSRGSGAGHEQYF
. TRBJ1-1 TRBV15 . TGTGCCGCCGCAGGGGTCTCACTTAACACTGAAGCTTTCTTT CAAAGVSLNTEAFF
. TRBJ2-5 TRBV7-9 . TGTGCCAGCAGCTTCCAACAAGCGGGGACCCAGTACTTC CASSFQQAGTQYF
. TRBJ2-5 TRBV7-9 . TGTGCCAGCAGCCCGGGAGCAGGCGCTCCAGAGACCCAGTACTTC CASSPGAGAPETQYF
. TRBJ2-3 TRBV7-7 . TGTGCTAGCAGCTCTGCGGGGACAGCAGATACGCAGTATTTT CASSSAGTADTQYF
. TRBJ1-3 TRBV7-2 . TGTGCCAGCAGCTTAGCAGGGGGCTCTGGAAACACCATATATTTT CASSLAGGSGNTIYF